The 5 T cell receptor beta chains in this list originate from one sample, sequenced in a study of T cell responses to AZD1222 COVID-19 vaccine. Generated by immunoSEQ multiplex PCR, the TCRdb table keeps only in-frame clones and is missing some. The table lists some 150,000 clones, about 91% of them singletons, with less than 15% in the top ten. The sequences come from peripheral blood, collected on day 0 of AZD1222 vaccination. The receptor set was obtained from an adult in good health.

This clone was recorded once. The J gene is TRBJ1-4, the V gene TRBV7-2; D may be TRBD1 (6 bases). The length of the CDR3 is 15 residues. Germline CDR1 is SGHTA and CDR2 is FQGNSA. The V end was cut by 5 bases, the J end by 6 bases, with 16 bases between. CDR3 in DNA: TGTGCCAGCAGCCCTACAGGGAGAGGGCATGAAAAACTGTTTTTT. Amino acids: CASSPTGRGHEKLFF. Combining the CDR3 with reference TRBV7-2 and TRBJ1-4 gives the whole variable domain GAGVSQSPSNKVTEKGKDVELRCDPISGHTALYWYRQSLGQGLEFLIYFQGNSAPDKSGLPSDRFSAERTGGSVSTLTIQRTQQEDSAVYLCASSPTGRGHEKLFFGSGTQLSVL.

J is TRBJ2-1 and V is TRBV7-2, with 9 positions matching TRBD1. The germline gives CDR1 SGHTA, CDR2 FQGNSA. Trimming cost V 5 bases and J 5 bases; bases outside gene matches: 7. The CDR3 contains 15 residues. This CDR3 is CASSPPGTGNNEQFF. For the CDR3, the DNA is TGTGCCAGCAGCCCCCCCGGGACAGGGAACAATGAGCAGTTCTTC.

The rearrangement uses TRBV30 and TRBJ1-1; D remains ambiguous. Germline V gene data show CDR1 as GTSNPN and CDR2 as SVGIG (reference sequence). CDR3 length equals 11 residues. V was shortened by 2 bases and J by 2 bases, with 3 bases between the two germline ends. As DNA, the CDR3 is TGTGCCTGGAGTCTAAACACTGAAGCTTTCTTT. Residues: CAWSLNTEAFF.

V and J are TRBV10-3 and TRBJ2-5, with 7 bases fitting TRBD1. The V gene's germline CDR1 is ENHRY and CDR2 SYGVKD. The CDR3 covers 12 residues. V was pared by 7 bases and J by 5 bases, with 4 bases of the junction left unmatched. This chain's CDR3 is CAIKTGMETQYF. CDR3 bases: TGTGCCATCAAGACAGGGATGGAGACCCAGTACTTC.

The chain couples TRBV24-1 to TRBJ2-1; 11 bases line up with TRBD1. With 5 bases clipped from V and 4 bases from J, the junction kept 9 bases outside the gene matches. There are 17 residues in the CDR3. Germline V gene data show CDR1 as KGHDR and CDR2 as SFDVKD. CDR3 amino acids: CATSGETGTGGYNEQFF. In DNA, the CDR3 is TGTGCCACCAGTGGGGAAACCGGGACAGGGGGATACAATGAGCAGTTCTTC.